The entry below gives a single TCR beta chain sequence along with its context. The target antigen is unknown. V lost 4 bases, J lost 1 base, and 4 bases stayed unmatched. This CDR3 region has 16 residues. In germline, CDR1 is SEHNR, CDR2 FQNEAQ (reference sequence). This sample was taken from a study of post-analysis software for immune sequencing data. Study conclusions and caveats: Compared against controls, patients with multiple sclerosis displayed significantly lower normalized Chao1 diversity. A handful of TRBV segments were more frequent in patients than controls; TRBV5-6, TRBV5-1 and TRBV20-1 belonged to this group.

Incorporated into the TCR beta cDNA libraries were unique molecular identifiers, which served to reduce PCR and sequencing biases. TCRdb reanalysed the PCR reads using MiXCR and keeps one entry per CDR3 protein. There are 500,000 to 600,000 distinct CDR3 sequences in the sample; roughly 47% occur only once, and more than 1.5% lies in the top ten. The sequence was collected from a girl between 5 and 17 years old with multiple sclerosis. The sample taken for sequencing was blood. This rearrangement joins TRBV7-9 to TRBJ1-5; 10 bases fit TRBD1. CDR3 nucleotide sequence: TGTGCCAGCAGCTCCTGGACAGGGGGGAGCAATCAGCCCCAGCATTTT. Translated: CASSSWTGGSNQPQHF.